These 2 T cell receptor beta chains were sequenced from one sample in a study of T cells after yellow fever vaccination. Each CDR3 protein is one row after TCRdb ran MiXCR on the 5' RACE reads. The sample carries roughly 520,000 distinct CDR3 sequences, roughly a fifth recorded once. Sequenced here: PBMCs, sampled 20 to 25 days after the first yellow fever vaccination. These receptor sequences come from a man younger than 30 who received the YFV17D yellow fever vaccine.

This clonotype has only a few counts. The CDR3 DNA is TGCAGTGCGGAAGACACAGATACGCAGTATTTT. Protein sequence: CSAEDTDTQYF. J is TRBJ2-3 and V is TRBV20-1; D call uncertain. V lost 6 bases and J 2 bases, leaving 6 bases between the germline ends. The CDR3 runs 11 residues. Per the germline V gene, CDR1 is DFQATT and CDR2 is SNEGSKA (reference sequence).

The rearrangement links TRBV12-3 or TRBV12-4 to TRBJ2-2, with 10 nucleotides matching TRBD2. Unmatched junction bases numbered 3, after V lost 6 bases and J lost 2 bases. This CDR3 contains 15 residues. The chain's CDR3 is CASSSSGGNTGELFF. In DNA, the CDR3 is TGTGCCAGCAGCTCTAGCGGGGGAAACACCGGGGAGCTGTTTTTT.